Listed below are T cell receptor beta chains from one sample, sequenced in a study of cytomegalovirus exposure and HLA in healthy donors. The assay was immunoSEQ multiplex PCR, and TCRdb's table has in-frame clones only and misses some. In all, the sample yields under 250,000 clones. The sample consisted of PBMCs. These receptors originate from a girl aged 2 to 9 in good health and CMV-seropositive. CDR3s include the opening cysteine and the closing phenylalanine or tryptophan. A D gene is named only where the DNA matches it firmly.

j_gene	v_gene	d_gene	CDR3nt	CDR3aa
TRBJ2-7	TRBV13	NA	TGTGCCAGCAGCCCGCCCGCCGGACTCGGCGAGGCTTACGAGCAGTACTTC	CASSPPAGLGEAYEQYF
TRBJ2-7	TRBV27	TRBD2	TGTGCCAGCAGTCCGACCGGGACTAGCATTCGCTACGAGCAGTACTTC	CASSPTGTSIRYEQYF
TRBJ2-2	TRBV29-1	TRBD1	TGCAGCGTGCCCCGGACAGGGGCTAACACCGGGGAGCTGTTTTTT	CSVPRTGANTGELFF
TRBJ1-2	TRBV28	NA	TGTGCCAGCAGTTACTTATTTTTTGTCGCTTATGGCTACACCTTC	CASSYLFFVAYGYTF
TRBJ2-7	TRBV28	NA	TGTGCCAGCAGTTCCCCTCCCGGGGGGCGCTACGAGCAGTACTTC	CASSSPPGGRYEQYF
TRBJ2-3	TRBV5-5	NA	TGTGCCAGCAGCGCTGGCAGCACAGATACGCAGTATTTT	CASSAGSTDTQYF
TRBJ2-7	TRBV28	NA	TGTGCCAGCAGTACAATCAGGGTAGTCTCCTACGAGCAGTACTTC	CASSTIRVVSYEQYF
TRBJ1-1	TRBV2	NA	TGTGCCAGCAGGGGGGCAGAATTGAACACTGAAGCTTTCTTT	CASRGAELNTEAFF
TRBJ2-7	TRBV28	TRBD1	TGTGCCAGCAGTTTATCTCCACAGGGGTCTGGCTACGAGCAGTACTTC	CASSLSPQGSGYEQYF
TRBJ1-6	TRBV5-1	TRBD1	TGCGCCAGCAGCCCGCGACAGGGGGGGAATTCACCCCTCCACTTT	CASSPRQGGNSPLHF
TRBJ2-1	TRBV10-1	NA	TGCGCCAGCAGTGAGGGGGGGTTTGGAAACAATGAGCAGTTCTTC	CASSEGGFGNNEQFF
TRBJ1-5	TRBV28	NA	TGTGCCAGCAGAGGGGCCAGGGTGGATCAGCCCCAGCATTTT	CASRGARVDQPQHF
TRBJ2-5	TRBV28	NA	TGTGCCAGCAGATCAATAGCGGACGCAGAGACCCAGTACTTC	CASRSIADAETQYF
TRBJ2-3	TRBV7-3	NA	TGTGCCAGCAGCTTAAGGGCTACCACAGATACGCAGTATTTT	CASSLRATTDTQYF
TRBJ2-7	TRBV5-6	NA	TGTGCCAGCAGCTTGGCTGGCGGGAACTCCTACGAGCAGTACTTC	CASSLAGGNSYEQYF
TRBJ2-7	TRBV14	NA	TGTGCCAGCAGCAACTACTACGAGCAGTACTTC	CASSNYYEQYF
TRBJ2-1	TRBV7-9	TRBD2	TGTGCCAACGCGGGAGTCAATGAGCAGTTCTTC	CANAGVNEQFF
TRBJ2-5	TRBV5-1	NA	TGCGCCAGCAGCTTCGGGACATACCAAGAGACCCAGTACTTC	CASSFGTYQETQYF
TRBJ2-3	TRBV2	NA	TGTGCCAGCAGGCCGCCGACAAATTTTGACACAGATACGCAGTATTTT	CASRPPTNFDTDTQYF
TRBJ2-1	TRBV7-9	TRBD2	TGTGCCAGCAGCTCACTTAGCGGGAAATCGTACAATGAGCAGTTCTTC	CASSSLSGKSYNEQFF
TRBJ2-7	TRBV7-2	TRBD1	TGTGCCAGCAGCCTAGGGACCGGGACAGGGGATTTTTACGAGCAGTACTTC	CASSLGTGTGDFYEQYF
TRBJ2-7	TRBV23-1	NA	TGTACCTTAGGCCAGGGTTTTTGTCCTCCTCCCTACGAGCAGTACTTC	CTLGQGFCPPPYEQYF